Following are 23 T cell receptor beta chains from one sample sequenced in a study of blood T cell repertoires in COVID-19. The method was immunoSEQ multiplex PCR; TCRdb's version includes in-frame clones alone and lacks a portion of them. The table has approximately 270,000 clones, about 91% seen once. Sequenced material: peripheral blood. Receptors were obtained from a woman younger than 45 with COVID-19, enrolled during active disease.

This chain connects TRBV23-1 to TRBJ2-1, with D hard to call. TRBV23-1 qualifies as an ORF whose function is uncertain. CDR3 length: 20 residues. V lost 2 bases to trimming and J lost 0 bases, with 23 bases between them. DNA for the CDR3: TGCGCCAGCAGTCAACCACGCCACCTGATACACAATAACTCCTACAATGAGCAGTTCTTC. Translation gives CASSQPRHLIHNNSYNEQFF.

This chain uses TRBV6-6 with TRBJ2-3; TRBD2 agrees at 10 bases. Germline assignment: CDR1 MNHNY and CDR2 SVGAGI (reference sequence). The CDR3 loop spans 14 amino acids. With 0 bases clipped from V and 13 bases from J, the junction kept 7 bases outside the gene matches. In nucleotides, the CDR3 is TGTGCCAGCAGTTACTCGTCCCTAGCGGGAGAGGAGTATTTT. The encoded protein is CASSYSSLAGEEYF.

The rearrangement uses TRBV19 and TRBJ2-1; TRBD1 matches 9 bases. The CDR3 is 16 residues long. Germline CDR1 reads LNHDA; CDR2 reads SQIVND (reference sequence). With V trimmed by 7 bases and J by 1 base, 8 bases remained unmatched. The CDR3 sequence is CASKTGGRPSYNEQFF. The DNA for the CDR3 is TGTGCCAGTAAGACAGGGGGGCGACCTTCCTACAATGAGCAGTTCTTC.

Here the CDR3 DNA reads TGTGCCAGCAGTGTTCCCCAGGGGAACACTGAAGCTTTCTTT. It yields the protein CASSVPQGNTEAFF. This rearrangement joins TRBV2 to TRBJ1-1; D possibly corresponds to TRBD1 (5 bases). The germline CDR1 and CDR2 sequences are SNHLY and FYNNEI. The CDR3 has 14 amino acids. The ends were cut back, 4 bases at V and 1 base at J, with 10 bases in the middle. The full variable domain, in which reference TRBV2 and TRBJ1-1 provide the parts outside the CDR3, is EPEVTQTPSHQVTQMGQEVILRCVPISNHLYFYWYRQILGQKVEFLVSFYNNEISEKSEIFDDQFSVERPDGSNFTLKIRSTKLEDSAMYFCASSVPQGNTEAFFGQGTRLTVV.

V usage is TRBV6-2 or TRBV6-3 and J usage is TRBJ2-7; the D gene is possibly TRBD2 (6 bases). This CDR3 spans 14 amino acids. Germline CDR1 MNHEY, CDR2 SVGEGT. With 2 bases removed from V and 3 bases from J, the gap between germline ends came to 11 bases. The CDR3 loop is CASSYERAYYEQYF. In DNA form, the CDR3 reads TGTGCCAGCAGTTACGAGCGGGCTTACTACGAGCAGTACTTC.

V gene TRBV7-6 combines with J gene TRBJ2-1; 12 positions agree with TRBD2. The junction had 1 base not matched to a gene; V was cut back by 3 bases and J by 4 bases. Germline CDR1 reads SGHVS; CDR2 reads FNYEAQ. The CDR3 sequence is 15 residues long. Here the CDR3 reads CASSFGTSGYNEQFF. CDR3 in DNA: TGTGCCAGCAGCTTCGGGACTAGCGGGTACAATGAGCAGTTCTTC.

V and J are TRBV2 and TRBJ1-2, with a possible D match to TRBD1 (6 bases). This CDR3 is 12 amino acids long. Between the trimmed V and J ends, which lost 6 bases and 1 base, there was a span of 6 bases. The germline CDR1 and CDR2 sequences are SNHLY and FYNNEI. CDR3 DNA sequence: TGTGCCAGCAGACAGGGTAACTATGGCTACACCTTC. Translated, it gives CASRQGNYGYTF.

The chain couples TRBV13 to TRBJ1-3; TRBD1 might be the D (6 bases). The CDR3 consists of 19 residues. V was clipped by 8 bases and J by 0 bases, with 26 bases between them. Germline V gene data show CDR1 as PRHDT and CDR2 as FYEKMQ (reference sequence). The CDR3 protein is CASFNSGTYGSGSGNTIYF. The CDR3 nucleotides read TGTGCCAGCTTCAATTCCGGGACATACGGGTCCGGCTCTGGAAACACCATATATTTT.

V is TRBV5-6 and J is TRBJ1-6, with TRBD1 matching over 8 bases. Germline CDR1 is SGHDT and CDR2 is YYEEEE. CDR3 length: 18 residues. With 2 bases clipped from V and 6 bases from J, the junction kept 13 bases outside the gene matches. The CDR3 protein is CASSFNEQTGGGNSPLHF. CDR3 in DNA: TGTGCCAGCAGCTTCAACGAACAAACAGGGGGGGGTAATTCACCCCTCCACTTT.

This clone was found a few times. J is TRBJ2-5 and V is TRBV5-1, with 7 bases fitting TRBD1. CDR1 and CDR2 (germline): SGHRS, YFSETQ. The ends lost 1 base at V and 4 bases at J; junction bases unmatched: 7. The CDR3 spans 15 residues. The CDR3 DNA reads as TGCGCCAGCAGCTTGAGACAGGGCTTAGGAGAGACCCAGTACTTC. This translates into CASSLRQGLGETQYF.

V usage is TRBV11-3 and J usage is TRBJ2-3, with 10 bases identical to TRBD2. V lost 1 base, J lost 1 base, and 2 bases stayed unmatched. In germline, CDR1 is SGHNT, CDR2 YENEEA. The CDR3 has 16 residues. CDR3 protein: CASSLVAGGRTDTQYF. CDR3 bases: TGTGCCAGCAGCTTAGTAGCGGGGGGCCGCACAGATACGCAGTATTTT.

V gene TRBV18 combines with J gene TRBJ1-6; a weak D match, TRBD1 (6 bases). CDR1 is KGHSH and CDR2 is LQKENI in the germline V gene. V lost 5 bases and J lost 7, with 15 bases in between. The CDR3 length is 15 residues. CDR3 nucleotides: TGTGCCAGCTCAGCGGGGGCAGTTCGCAATTCACCCCTCCACTTT. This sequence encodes CASSAGAVRNSPLHF.

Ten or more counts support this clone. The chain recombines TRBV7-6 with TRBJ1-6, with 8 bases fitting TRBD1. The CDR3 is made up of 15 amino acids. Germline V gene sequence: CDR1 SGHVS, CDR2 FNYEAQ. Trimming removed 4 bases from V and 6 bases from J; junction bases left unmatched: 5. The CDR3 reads CASSWGGQANSPLHF. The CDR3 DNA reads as TGTGCCAGCAGCTGGGGGGGACAGGCTAATTCACCCCTCCACTTT.

The CDR3 sequence: CAWSALGLATNEKLFF. The CDR3 coding sequence is TGTGCCTGGAGTGCCCTAGGTCTCGCAACTAATGAAAAACTGTTTTTT. The rearrangement uses TRBV30 and TRBJ1-4; D remains ambiguous. CDR3 size: 16 residues. The germline gives CDR1 GTSNPN, CDR2 SVGIG (reference sequence). The V end was cut by 1 base, the J end by 0 bases, with 12 bases between. The complete variable domain, with remaining parts taken from reference TRBV30 and TRBJ1-4, reads SQTIHQWPATLVQPVGSPLSLECTVEGTSNPNLYWYRQAAGRGLQLLFYSVGIGQISSEVPQNLSASRPQDRQFILSSKKLLLSDSGFYLCAWSALGLATNEKLFFGSGTQLSVL.

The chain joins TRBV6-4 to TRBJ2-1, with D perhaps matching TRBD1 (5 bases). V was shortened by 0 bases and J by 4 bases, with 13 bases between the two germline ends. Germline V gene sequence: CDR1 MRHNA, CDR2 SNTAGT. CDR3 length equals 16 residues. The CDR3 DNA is TGTGCCAGCAGTGACTCGGTGCTAGGGGCGTACAATGAGCAGTTCTTC. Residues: CASSDSVLGAYNEQFF.

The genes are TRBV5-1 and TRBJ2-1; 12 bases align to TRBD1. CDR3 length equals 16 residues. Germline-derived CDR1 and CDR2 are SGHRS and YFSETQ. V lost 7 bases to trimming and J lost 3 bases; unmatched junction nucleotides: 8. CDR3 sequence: CASGTGGAYGYNEQFF. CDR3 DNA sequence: TGCGCCAGCGGGACAGGGGGCGCATACGGCTACAATGAGCAGTTCTTC.

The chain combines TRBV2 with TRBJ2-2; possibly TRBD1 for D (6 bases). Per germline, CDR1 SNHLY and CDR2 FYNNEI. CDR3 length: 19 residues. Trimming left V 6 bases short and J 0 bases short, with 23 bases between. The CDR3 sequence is CASSPTGTPYLANTGELFF. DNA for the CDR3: TGTGCCAGCAGCCCAACCGGGACACCCTACCTAGCGAACACCGGGGAGCTGTTTTTT.

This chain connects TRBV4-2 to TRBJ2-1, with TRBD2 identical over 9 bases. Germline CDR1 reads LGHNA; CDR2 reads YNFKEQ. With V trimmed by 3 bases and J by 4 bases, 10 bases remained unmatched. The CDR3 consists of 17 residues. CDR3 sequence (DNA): TGTGCCAGCAGCCAGGGGACAGCGGGGGGTCGTTACAATGAGCAGTTCTTC. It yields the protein CASSQGTAGGRYNEQFF.

The CDR3 DNA reads as TGTGCCATCATGAGCGGGGTGTACAATGAGCAGTTCTTC. Protein: CAIMSGVYNEQFF. The chain couples TRBV10-3 to TRBJ2-1; 7 nucleotides match TRBD2. This CDR3 has 13 residues. The ends lost 7 bases at V and 4 bases at J; junction bases unmatched: 4. Germline V lookup: CDR1 ENHRY, CDR2 SYGVKD.

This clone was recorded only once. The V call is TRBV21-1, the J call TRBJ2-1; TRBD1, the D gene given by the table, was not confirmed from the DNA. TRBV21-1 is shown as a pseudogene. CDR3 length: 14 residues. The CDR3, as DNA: TGTGCCAGCAGCACTCCGGACAGGGTCAATGAGCAGTTCTTC. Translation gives CASSTPDRVNEQFF.

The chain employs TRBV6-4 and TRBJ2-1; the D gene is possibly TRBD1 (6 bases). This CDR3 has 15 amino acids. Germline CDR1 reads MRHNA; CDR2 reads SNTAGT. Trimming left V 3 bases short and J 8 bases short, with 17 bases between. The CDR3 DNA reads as TGTGCCAGCAGTGATGAGGGGGATAAAACCGATGAGCAGTTCTTC. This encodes CASSDEGDKTDEQFF.

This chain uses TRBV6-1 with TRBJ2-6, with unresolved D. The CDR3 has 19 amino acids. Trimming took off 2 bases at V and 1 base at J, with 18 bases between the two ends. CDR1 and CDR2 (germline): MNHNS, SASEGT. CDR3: CASSETSLGASSGANVLTF. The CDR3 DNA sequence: TGTGCCAGCAGTGAAACGAGCCTAGGCGCATCGTCTGGGGCCAACGTCCTGACTTTC.

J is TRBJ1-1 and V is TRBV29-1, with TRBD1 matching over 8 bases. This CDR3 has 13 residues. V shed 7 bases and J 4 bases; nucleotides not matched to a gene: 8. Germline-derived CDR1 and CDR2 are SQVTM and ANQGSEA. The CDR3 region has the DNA TGCAGCGCCTGGACAGGGAGGGGCACTGAAGCTTTCTTT. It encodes CSAWTGRGTEAFF.